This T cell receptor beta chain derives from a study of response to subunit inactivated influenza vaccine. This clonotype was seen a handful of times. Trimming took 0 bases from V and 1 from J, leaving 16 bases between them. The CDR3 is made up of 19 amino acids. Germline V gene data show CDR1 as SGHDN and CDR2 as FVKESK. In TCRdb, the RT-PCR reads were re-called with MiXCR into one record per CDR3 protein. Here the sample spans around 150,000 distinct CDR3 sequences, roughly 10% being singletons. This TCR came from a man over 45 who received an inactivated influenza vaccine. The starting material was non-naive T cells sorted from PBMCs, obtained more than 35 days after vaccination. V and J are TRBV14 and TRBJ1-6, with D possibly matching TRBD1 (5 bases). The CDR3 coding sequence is TGTGCCAGCAGCCAAGAAGACATTTGGGGGACTTCCTATAATTCACCCCTCCACTTT. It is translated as CASSQEDIWGTSYNSPLHF.